This TCR beta chain originates from a study of beta chain features in type 1 diabetes. Whole-study context: All of the samples together had 85 million to 140 million sorted cells examined.

The isolated RNA, all of it, was reverse transcribed, so expressed TCRB transcripts were what got sequenced. Approximately 3.5 million reads was the average for naive, central memory and regulatory T cell samples. Repertoires were generated with immunoSEQ multiplex PCR, while TCRdb's copy carries only in-frame clones and drops some. Here the sample spans roughly 500,000 clones, 30% being singletons. Sorting with CD45RO/CCR7/CD25/CD127/CD95/CD27 yielded naive, central memory, regulatory and stem-like memory CD4+ cells. Material for sequencing was naive CD4+ T cells from blood. This receptor was taken from a young man in good health.

The CDR3 loop reads CASSSPGRAYGYTF. CDR3 bases: TGTGCCAGCAGTTCTCCGGGAAGGGCCTATGGCTACACCTTC. This sequence joins TRBV28 and TRBJ1-2; D ambiguous. This CDR3 is 14 amino acids long. V shed 4 bases and J shed 4 bases, with 13 bases lying between them. The V gene's germline CDR1 is MDHEN and CDR2 SYDVKM.